This T cell receptor beta chain was found in a study of vaccination and CD4 T cells after COVID-19. With the Oncomine TCR Beta short-read assay, DNA from cultured CD4+ T cells was sequenced. TCRdb fed the PCR reads into MiXCR, producing one record per CDR3 protein. Among about 23,000 distinct CDR3 sequences listed, 67% were seen once. Treatment given: roughly 10-day PBMC culture with coronavirus spike peptide pools or control peptides (ViraFEST assay). Germline V gives CDR1 SGHAT, CDR2 FQNNGV. The V and J ends lost 4 bases and 4 bases, in that order; junction bases with no gene match: 5. This CDR3 contains 14 residues. Overall study results and limits: Convalescent patients gained a median about 90% of their reactive clones only post-vaccination.

This clonotype was counted a few times. Its target is unknown. This rearrangement joins TRBV11-2 to TRBJ1-2; 8 nucleotides line up with TRBD1. The input for sequencing was CD4+ T cells from blood, cultured in vitro, taken after SARS-CoV-2 vaccination. This TCR derives from a human donor who received a COVID-19 vaccine. The DNA of the CDR3 is TGTGCCAGCAGCTCGCAGGGGGCACGCTATGGCTACACCTTC. As protein: CASSSQGARYGYTF. The whole variable domain, remainder taken from reference TRBV11-2 and TRBJ1-2, is EAGVAQSPRYKIIEKRQSVAFWCNPISGHATLYWYQQILGQGPKLLIQFQNNGVVDDSQLPKDRFSAERLKGVDSTLKIQPAKLEDSAVYLCASSSQGARYGYTFGSGTRLTVV.